The rows below give T cell receptor beta chains drawn from one sample of a study of cytotoxic CD8 clonotypes in ibrutinib-treated CLL. Repertoires were generated with immunoSEQ multiplex PCR, while TCRdb's copy carries only in-frame clones and drops some. The sample holds tens of thousands of clones, roughly four fifths seen once. Here the sequenced sample was PBMCs, taken before ibrutinib treatment. The receptors come from a human donor with chronic lymphocytic leukemia. The CDR3 runs from the conserved cysteine through the conserved F or W. Each record gives: CDR3 DNA, CDR3 protein, V gene, clone size, D gene, J gene. The D gene is left open where the match is weak. Some rows mark clone size as missing; the rest say once, few, many or name a class of expanded clone.

DNA: TGTGCCAGCAGCCCCAGAGATAGCGGGACCAGGGTTATCGGCTACGAGCAGTACTTC
CDR3: CASSPRDSGTRVIGYEQYF
V: TRBV7-2
size: NA
D: TRBD2
J: TRBJ2-7

DNA: TGCGCCAGCAGGGGACAGGGAGGGAACACTGAAGCTTTCTTT
CDR3: CASRGQGGNTEAFF
V: TRBV10-2
size: NA
D: TRBD1
J: TRBJ1-1

DNA: TGTGCCAGTATAGGACAGTTAAATGAAAAACTGTTTTTT
CDR3: CASIGQLNEKLFF
V: TRBV19
size: NA
D: NA
J: TRBJ1-4

DNA: TGCGCCAGCAGCTTGGCACAGGTGTACAATGAGCAGTTCTTC
CDR3: CASSLAQVYNEQFF
V: TRBV5-1
size: NA
D: NA
J: TRBJ2-1

DNA: TGTGCCAGCAGCCGCGACAGGGGAAAAACCGGGGAGCTGTTTTTT
CDR3: CASSRDRGKTGELFF
V: TRBV6-5
size: once
D: TRBD1
J: TRBJ2-2

DNA: TGTGCCAGCCAGGGTAATTTTTATAATTCACCCCTCCACTTT
CDR3: CASQGNFYNSPLHF
V: TRBV27
size: NA
D: NA
J: TRBJ1-6

DNA: TGTGCCAGCTCCCCGGACAGAAGCAATCAGCCCCAGCATTTT
CDR3: CASSPDRSNQPQHF
V: TRBV27
size: few
D: NA
J: TRBJ1-5

DNA: TGTGCCAGCAGTGAAGCGCTTCTACAGGGGGAGACCCAGTACTTC
CDR3: CASSEALLQGETQYF
V: TRBV6-1
size: NA
D: TRBD1
J: TRBJ2-5

DNA: TGTGCCAGCAGAACGGTAACAGGGAGTGGCTACACCTTC
CDR3: CASRTVTGSGYTF
V: TRBV11-2
size: NA
D: NA
J: TRBJ1-2

DNA: TGTGCCAGCGGGGGGCGGCGCACAGATACGCAGTATTTT
CDR3: CASGGRRTDTQYF
V: TRBV9
size: NA
D: NA
J: TRBJ2-3

DNA: TGTGCCAGCAGCTTAGTGAGCGGGGCTATGAATGAGCAGTTCTTC
CDR3: CASSLVSGAMNEQFF
V: TRBV7-8
size: NA
D: TRBD2
J: TRBJ2-1

DNA: TGTGCCAGCAAAGGGGACAGGGACGAGTTCTTC
CDR3: CASKGDRDEFF
V: TRBV2
size: NA
D: TRBD1
J: TRBJ2-1

DNA: TGTGCCAGCTCACCGGGGACTCAGGACGGCTACACCTTC
CDR3: CASSPGTQDGYTF
V: TRBV18
size: few
D: NA
J: TRBJ1-2

DNA: TGTGCCAGCAGCTTAAAACTAGAAAGTGAGCAGTACTTC
CDR3: CASSLKLESEQYF
V: TRBV7-2
size: few
D: NA
J: TRBJ2-7

DNA: TGTGCCAGCAGCTGGGGGACGGCGCGAAACACCGGGGAGCTGTTTTTT
CDR3: CASSWGTARNTGELFF
V: TRBV5-8
size: NA
D: NA
J: TRBJ2-2

DNA: TGCGCCAGCAGCTCGTCGGGACAGTTAAGTGGGGTAGAGCAGTACTTC
CDR3: CASSSSGQLSGVEQYF
V: TRBV5-1
size: NA
D: TRBD1
J: TRBJ2-7

DNA: TGTGCCAGCAGCTCTACCCCCGGGACCACGGGGACCCAGTACTTC
CDR3: CASSSTPGTTGTQYF
V: TRBV7-2
size: few
D: NA
J: TRBJ2-5

DNA: TGTGCCAGCAATACGCAGGGCGGGAGGGCCATGGTGAAGTTCTTC
CDR3: CASNTQGGRAMVKFF
V: TRBV2
size: NA
D: TRBD2
J: TRBJ2-1

DNA: TGCGCCAGCAGCTTGCCGGGAGAGGCAGATACGCAGTATTTT
CDR3: CASSLPGEADTQYF
V: TRBV5-1
size: NA
D: NA
J: TRBJ2-3

DNA: TGTGCCAGCTCACCACAATACGAGGGCACTGAAGCTTTCTTT
CDR3: CASSPQYEGTEAFF
V: TRBV18
size: NA
D: NA
J: TRBJ1-1

DNA: TGTGCCAGCAGTTTTGTGAACAGGGAGAGGGATGGCTACACCTTC
CDR3: CASSFVNRERDGYTF
V: TRBV28
size: NA
D: NA
J: TRBJ1-2

DNA: TGTGCCAGCACCCCGACGGGATTCTATGGCTACACCTTC
CDR3: CASTPTGFYGYTF
V: TRBV28
size: NA
D: NA
J: TRBJ1-2

DNA: TGCGCCAGCAGCTACGGGGGCCATTCTAGCACAGATACGCAGTATTTT
CDR3: CASSYGGHSSTDTQYF
V: TRBV5-1
size: NA
D: NA
J: TRBJ2-3

DNA: TGCGCCAGCAGCCCCAGGGGGGGCGATGGCTACACCTTC
CDR3: CASSPRGGDGYTF
V: TRBV5-1
size: NA
D: TRBD1
J: TRBJ1-2

DNA: TGTGCCAGCAGCGTCCGGACTAGCGGAAACTACGAGCAGTACTTC
CDR3: CASSVRTSGNYEQYF
V: TRBV7-2
size: NA
D: TRBD2
J: TRBJ2-7

DNA: TGCGCCAGCAGCCAAGTGCTAGCGGGAGTTCGTACCGGGGAGCTGTTTTTT
CDR3: CASSQVLAGVRTGELFF
V: TRBV4-1
size: NA
D: TRBD2
J: TRBJ2-2

DNA: TGTGCCAGCAGCCTAGTCGGCAATCAGCCCCAGCATTTT
CDR3: CASSLVGNQPQHF
V: TRBV5-8
size: NA
D: NA
J: TRBJ1-5

DNA: TGTGCCTGGAGTGTTAAAAGAATATCGGGACAGGTCGAGCAGTACTTC
CDR3: CAWSVKRISGQVEQYF
V: TRBV30
size: NA
D: TRBD1
J: TRBJ2-7

DNA: TGTGCCAGCAGCTCCCAGGCTGGGCTTGACAATCAGCCCCAGCATTTT
CDR3: CASSSQAGLDNQPQHF
V: TRBV7-2
size: NA
D: NA
J: TRBJ1-5

DNA: TGTGCCAGCTCACCACCCTACAGGGAAGAGACCCAGTACTTC
CDR3: CASSPPYREETQYF
V: TRBV18
size: NA
D: NA
J: TRBJ2-5

DNA: TGTGCCAGCTCCCTAGGGACAGGGGGGAGCAATCAGCCCCAGCATTTT
CDR3: CASSLGTGGSNQPQHF
V: TRBV18
size: once
D: TRBD1
J: TRBJ1-5

DNA: TGTGCCTGGGGCCGGCTGAACACTGAAGCTTTCTTT
CDR3: CAWGRLNTEAFF
V: TRBV30
size: NA
D: NA
J: TRBJ1-1

DNA: TGTGCCAGCAGCGATGGTACTAACTATGGCTACACCTTC
CDR3: CASSDGTNYGYTF
V: TRBV14
size: NA
D: NA
J: TRBJ1-2